Presented here are 23 T cell receptor beta chains from one specimen sequenced in a study of CD8+CD57+ T cells in acquired aplastic anemia. Patients chosen for sequencing had shown CD8+CD57+ cell expansion by flow cytometry. Genomic DNA provided the template from which TCR beta VDJ and CDR3 profiles were obtained. A single record per CDR3 protein comes from TCRdb applying MiXCR to the reads. The table records 200,000 to 250,000 distinct CDR3 sequences, roughly two thirds of them present only once. Sequenced input: sorted CD4+, CD8+, or CD8+CD57+ T cells (not recorded which) from PBMCs. The source of these receptors is a human donor with aplastic anemia.

The V and J genes are TRBV6-1 and TRBJ2-7; D remains unclear. Trimming removed 11 bases from V and 2 bases from J, with 22 bases in between. In germline, CDR1 is MNHNS, CDR2 SASEGT. This CDR3 has 15 amino acids. The CDR3 DNA reads TGTGCCTCTATCGCTTCGGCAGCCATGGCCTACGAGCAGTACTTC. Translating it yields CASIASAAMAYEQYF.

This clonotype was seen more than once but under ten times. The gene calls are TRBV14 and TRBJ2-5, with D tentatively TRBD1 (6 bases). The CDR3 loop spans 14 amino acids. The V end was cut by 6 bases, the J end by 5 bases, with 16 bases between. Germline V CDR1 and CDR2: SGHDN, FVKESK. This CDR3 reads CASSLAAGVETQYF. The CDR3 DNA reads TGTGCCAGCAGTTTAGCTGCAGGGGTCGAGACCCAGTACTTC.

This clonotype was counted ten times or more. The genes are TRBV4-2 and TRBJ2-1; D gene unclear. Trimming took off 4 bases at V and 8 bases at J, with 6 bases between the two ends. Looked up from germline, CDR1 is LGHNA and CDR2 is YNFKEQ. This CDR3 is built from 11 residues. The CDR3 spells CASSRWHEQFF. The CDR3 nucleotides are TGTGCCAGCAGCCGCTGGCATGAGCAGTTCTTC.

To note about this clonotype: A junction end diverges from the germline sequence, so it may reflect a read error. The chain has TRBV20-1 and TRBJ1-5; possibly TRBD1 for D (5 bases). CDR1 is DFQATT and CDR2 is SNEGSKA in the germline V gene (reference sequence). The CDR3 extends over 15 amino acids. CDR3 DNA sequence: TGCAGTGGATCCGGGACTAGGACTTACAATGAGCCCCAGCATTTT. It codes for CSGSGTRTYNEPQHF.

The sample holds one count of this clonotype. V is TRBV14 and J is TRBJ1-6; D ambiguous. CDR3 length equals 16 residues. The V end lost 2 bases, the J end lost 1 base, and 9 bases lay between the germline ends. The germline V gene encodes CDR1 SGHDN and CDR2 FVKESK. This CDR3 is CASSQSHGSYNSPLHF. The CDR3 DNA reads as TGTGCCAGCAGCCAATCCCACGGTTCCTATAATTCACCCCTCCACTTT.

The chain links TRBV24-1 to TRBJ2-3; a weak D match, TRBD1 (5 bases). Trimming removed 4 bases at V and 7 bases at J, with 11 bases between. CDR3 length equals 13 residues. Per the germline V gene, CDR1 is KGHDR and CDR2 is SFDVKD. The CDR3 bases are TGTGCCACCAGTGACCCAGGGTTGAATACGCAGTATTTT. Its protein is CATSDPGLNTQYF.

Ten or more counts support this clonotype. The V call is TRBV12-3 or TRBV12-4, the J call TRBJ2-7; D call uncertain. This CDR3 contains 14 residues. V was shortened by 7 bases and J by 4 bases, with 17 bases between the two germline ends. The CDR3 reads CASTLDGQLYEQYF. The CDR3 region has the DNA TGTGCCAGCACCCTAGACGGGCAGCTGTACGAGCAGTACTTC.

The table lists this clonotype with a few counts. The chain combines TRBV29-1 with TRBJ2-1, with D uncertain. The length of the CDR3 is 11 residues. Germline CDR1 reads SQVTM; CDR2 reads ANQGSEA. Trimming removed 4 bases from V and 7 bases from J, with 8 bases in between. CDR3 amino acids: CSVVGINEQFF. In DNA, the CDR3 is TGCAGCGTTGTTGGCATAAATGAGCAGTTCTTC.

The J gene is TRBJ2-7, the V gene TRBV2; 9 nucleotides match TRBD1. The CDR3 consists of 14 residues. V lost 4 bases and J lost 4; bases outside the gene matches: 5. From germline, CDR1 is SNHLY and CDR2 FYNNEI. The CDR3 region has the DNA TGTGCCAGCAGTGTACAGGGGGCGCAGTACGAGCAGTACTTC. This gives the protein CASSVQGAQYEQYF.

This clonotype has a handful of counts. The chain is built from TRBV7-9 and TRBJ1-2, with D possibly TRBD1 on 5 matching bases. Between the trimmed V and J ends, which lost 7 bases and 2 bases, there was a span of 14 bases. The CDR3 extends over 14 amino acids. Germline CDR1 SEHNR, CDR2 FQNEAQ (reference sequence). In DNA, the CDR3 is TGTGCCAGCACCTGGGGCGACGGGAACTATGGCTACACCTTC. Its protein product is CASTWGDGNYGYTF.

The rearrangement uses TRBV7-6 and TRBJ1-2, with a possible D match to TRBD1 (5 bases). Trimming took 3 bases from V and 3 from J, leaving 11 bases between them. CDR3 length: 14 amino acids. Germline V gene sequence: CDR1 SGHVS, CDR2 FNYEAQ. This chain's CDR3 is CASSFQDTYYGYTF. CDR3 in DNA: TGTGCCAGCAGCTTCCAGGACACTTACTATGGCTACACCTTC.

This clonotype was picked up one time. The V call is TRBV20-1, the J call TRBJ2-3; 9 nucleotides line up with TRBD2. Per germline, CDR1 DFQATT and CDR2 SNEGSKA (reference sequence). Germline trimming cut 0 bases from V and 0 bases from J; bases unmatched to any gene: 7. The CDR3 consists of 17 residues. CDR3 sequence: CSARELAGSTSTDTQYF. In DNA, the CDR3 is TGCAGTGCTAGAGAACTAGCGGGTTCGACAAGCACAGATACGCAGTATTTT.

The chain uses TRBV2 and TRBJ1-1; no definite D call. The ends were cut back, 4 bases at V and 2 bases at J, with 11 bases in the middle. The CDR3 runs 14 residues. Germline loops: CDR1 SNHLY, CDR2 FYNNEI. CDR3 DNA: TGTGCCAGCAGTGTAAATTCCCCAAACACTGAAGCTTTCTTT. It yields the protein CASSVNSPNTEAFF.

This sequence joins TRBV9 and TRBJ2-1, with D unresolved. This CDR3 is 15 amino acids long. Germline CDR1 and CDR2: SGDLS and YYNGEE. The germline V and J ends were trimmed by 3 bases and 5 bases, with 15 bases remaining between them. In nucleotides, the CDR3 is TGTGCCAGCAGCGCAGACCGGGCTCCGGACAATGAGCAGTTCTTC. Its translation: CASSADRAPDNEQFF.

V gene TRBV13 combines with J gene TRBJ2-7; 8 bases align to TRBD2. The CDR3 has 12 residues. Germline-derived CDR1 and CDR2 are PRHDT and FYEKMQ (reference sequence). V was clipped by 5 bases and J by 3 bases; unmatched bases: 0. The CDR3 sequence: CASSRGGYEQYF. The CDR3 DNA is TGTGCCAGCAGCCGGGGGGGCTACGAGCAGTACTTC.

The J gene is TRBJ2-5, the V gene TRBV25-1, with a weak D call TRBD1 (5 bases). The CDR3 sequence is 16 residues long. The V end was cut by 3 bases, the J end by 4 bases, with 18 bases between. Germline V lookup: CDR1 MGHDK, CDR2 SYGVNS. The CDR3 DNA reads as TGTGCCAGCAGTGAGGGCCTACAGGCCAGCCGAGAGACCCAGTACTTC. Translation gives CASSEGLQASRETQYF.

The rearrangement links TRBV7-2 to TRBJ2-7; no definite D call. CDR1 and CDR2 (germline): SGHTA, FQGNSA. The V and J ends lost 3 bases and 3 bases respectively, with 12 bases between them. The CDR3 length is 14 residues. The CDR3 sequence: CASSLTLQSYEQYF. The CDR3 bases are TGTGCCAGCAGCTTGACTCTACAGAGCTACGAGCAGTACTTC.

This clonotype was observed many times. The V gene is TRBV25-1, the J gene TRBJ2-1, with 10 bases lining up with TRBD2. The CDR3 is made up of 16 amino acids. J lost 6 bases, V lost 0 bases, and 5 bases had no gene match. From germline, CDR1 is MGHDK and CDR2 SYGVNS. DNA for the CDR3: TGTGCCAGCAGTGAATACCTAGCGGGGGCGACCAATGAGCAGTTCTTC. This translates into CASSEYLAGATNEQFF.

The rearrangement uses TRBV29-1 and TRBJ1-6; 8 bases align to TRBD1. The germline V gene has CDR1 SQVTM and CDR2 ANQGSEA. The CDR3 sequence is 13 residues long. J gave up 8 bases and V 4 bases, and 4 bases lay outside the gene matches. CDR3 protein: CSVGQGRDSPLHF. The CDR3 bases are TGCAGCGTTGGACAGGGGAGAGATTCACCCCTCCACTTT.

V is TRBV6-5 and J is TRBJ1-1; D unresolved. The CDR3 length is 14 residues. Trimming removed 6 bases from V and 3 bases from J, with 14 bases in between. The germline V gene encodes CDR1 MNHEY and CDR2 SVGAGI. The CDR3, as DNA: TGTGCCAGCAGGTCATCCCGGACTGACACTGAAGCTTTCTTT. Amino acid sequence: CASRSSRTDTEAFF.

The chain joins TRBV2 to TRBJ1-6, with unresolved D. Germline CDR1 SNHLY, CDR2 FYNNEI. The CDR3 runs to 14 residues. Trimming stripped 8 bases from V and 5 bases from J, with 13 bases between. In DNA form, the CDR3 reads TGTGCCAGCGGCTCCGGGTCAGATAATTCACCCCTCCACTTT. Protein product: CASGSGSDNSPLHF. The full variable domain, in which reference TRBV2 and TRBJ1-6 provide the parts outside the CDR3, is EPEVTQTPSHQVTQMGQEVILRCVPISNHLYFYWYRQILGQKVEFLVSFYNNEISEKSEIFDDQFSVERPDGSNFTLKIRSTKLEDSAMYFCASGSGSDNSPLHFGNGTRLTVT.

This clonotype was detected ten times or more. V gene TRBV6-2 or TRBV6-3 combines with J gene TRBJ2-1; no reliable D call. V shed 0 bases and J shed 9 bases, with 3 bases lying between them. Looked up from germline, CDR1 is MNHEY and CDR2 is SVGEGT. The CDR3 runs to 11 residues. The CDR3 spells CASSYSAEQFF. CDR3 in DNA: TGTGCCAGCAGTTACTCTGCTGAGCAGTTCTTC.

This clonotype appeared many times. The genes are TRBV19 and TRBJ1-1; TRBD1 is a possible D gene (5 bases). Deletions cut 11 bases from V and 6 bases from J, with 10 bases between. The length of the CDR3 is 10 residues. Per germline, CDR1 LNHDA and CDR2 SQIVND (reference sequence). The CDR3 is CAAGRAEAFF. In nucleotides, the CDR3 is TGTGCCGCAGGGAGGGCTGAAGCTTTCTTT. The variable domain in full, with the rest retrieved from reference TRBV19 and TRBJ1-1, is DGGITQSPKYLFRKEGQNVTLSCEQNLNHDAMYWYRQDPGQGLRLIYYSQIVNDFQKGDIAEGYSVSREKKESFPLTVTSAQKNPTAFYLCAAGRAEAFFGQGTRLTVV.